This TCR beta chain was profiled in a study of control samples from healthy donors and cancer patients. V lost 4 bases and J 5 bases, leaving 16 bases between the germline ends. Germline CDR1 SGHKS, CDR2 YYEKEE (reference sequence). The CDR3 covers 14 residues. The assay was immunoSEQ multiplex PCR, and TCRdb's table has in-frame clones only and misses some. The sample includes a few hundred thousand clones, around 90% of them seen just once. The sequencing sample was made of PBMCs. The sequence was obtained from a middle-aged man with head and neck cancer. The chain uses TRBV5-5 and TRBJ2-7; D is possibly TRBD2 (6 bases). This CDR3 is CASSDLQGGHEQYF. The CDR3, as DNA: TGTGCCAGCAGCGATCTCCAGGGAGGCCACGAGCAGTACTTC. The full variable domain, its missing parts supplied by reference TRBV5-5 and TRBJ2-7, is DAGVTQSPTHLIKTRGQQVTLRCSPISGHKSVSWYQQVLGQGPQFIFQYYEKEERGRGNFPDRFSARQFPNYSSELNVNALLLGDSALYLCASSDLQGGHEQYFGPGTRLTVT.